This T cell receptor beta chain is drawn from a study of T cells in Graves' hyperthyroidism and ophthalmopathy. The blood sample dates from first hyperthyroidism diagnosis, preceding any ophthalmopathy symptoms. Germline V CDR1 and CDR2: LNHDA, SQIVND (reference sequence). This CDR3 is 14 amino acids long. V was cut by 1 base and J by 5 bases, with 8 bases left in between. From RNA transcripts, TCR beta CDR3 regions were amplified. TCR CDR3 regions were first amplified by RT-PCR with HTBI primers. TCRdb used MiXCR to reprocess the multiplex PCR reads, holding one entry per CDR3 protein. The table lists hundreds of thousands of distinct CDR3 sequences, about 17% of them singletons.

The gene calls are TRBV19 and TRBJ2-2; D may be TRBD2 (6 bases). Sequencing was done on a sample of blood. This receptor was identified in a woman aged 45 to 65 with Graves' hyperthyroidism that later progressed to Graves' ophthalmopathy. The CDR3 bases are TGTGCCAGTAGTATAGGTCGGGGGACCGGGGAGCTGTTTTTT. This encodes CASSIGRGTGELFF.